This T cell receptor beta chain came from a study of technical replicates of blood from several donors. The protocol was immunoSEQ multiplex PCR, while the TCRdb copy is restricted to in-frame clones and leaves out a portion. This sample has about 62,000 clones, with over 75% found just once. V shed 3 bases, J shed 12 bases, and the junction held 3 bases outside the gene matches. This CDR3 has 13 residues. Germline V gene lookup returns CDR1 MNHEY and CDR2 SMNVEV (reference sequence). The clonotype originates from a human donor in good health. Some clones in this sample may be carry-over from other donors' samples. J is TRBJ1-6 and V is TRBV27, with 9 bases aligning to TRBD1. Input material: PBMCs. CDR3 sequence (DNA): TGTGCCAGCAGTTTTGGACAGGGGCAACCCCTCCACTTT. It is translated as CASSFGQGQPLHF.